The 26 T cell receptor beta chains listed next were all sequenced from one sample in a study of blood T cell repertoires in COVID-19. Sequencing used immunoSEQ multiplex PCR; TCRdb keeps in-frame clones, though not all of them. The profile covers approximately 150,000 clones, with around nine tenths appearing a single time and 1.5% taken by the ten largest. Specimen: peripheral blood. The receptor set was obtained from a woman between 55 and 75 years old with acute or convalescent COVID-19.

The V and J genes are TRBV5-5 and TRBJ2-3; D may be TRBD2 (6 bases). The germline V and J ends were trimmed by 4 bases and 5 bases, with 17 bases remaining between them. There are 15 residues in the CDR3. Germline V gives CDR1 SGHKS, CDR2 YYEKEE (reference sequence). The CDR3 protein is CASSPRPEGGDTQYF. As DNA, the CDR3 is TGTGCCAGCAGCCCAAGGCCTGAGGGAGGAGATACGCAGTATTTT.

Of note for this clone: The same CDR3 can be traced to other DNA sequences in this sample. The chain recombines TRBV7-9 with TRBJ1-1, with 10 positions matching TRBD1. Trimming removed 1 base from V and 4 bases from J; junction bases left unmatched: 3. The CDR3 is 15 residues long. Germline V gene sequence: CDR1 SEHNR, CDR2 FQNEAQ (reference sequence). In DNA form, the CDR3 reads TGTGCCAGCAGCTTAGGGACAGGGGGGAGCACTGAAGCTTTCTTT. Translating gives CASSLGTGGSTEAFF.

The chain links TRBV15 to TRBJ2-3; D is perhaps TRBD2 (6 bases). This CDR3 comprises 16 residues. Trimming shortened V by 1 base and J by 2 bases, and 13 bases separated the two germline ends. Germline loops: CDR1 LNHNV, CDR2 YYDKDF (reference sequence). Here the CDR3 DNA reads TGTGCCACCAGCAGAGTGGGGACTTCTTCCACAGATACGCAGTATTTT. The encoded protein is CATSRVGTSSTDTQYF.

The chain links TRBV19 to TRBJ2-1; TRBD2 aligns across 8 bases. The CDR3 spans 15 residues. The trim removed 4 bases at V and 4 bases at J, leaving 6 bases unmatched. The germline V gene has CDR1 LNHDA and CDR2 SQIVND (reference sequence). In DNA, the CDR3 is TGTGCCAGTAGTAGGTCAAGCGGGGGTTACAATGAGCAGTTCTTC. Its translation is CASSRSSGGYNEQFF.

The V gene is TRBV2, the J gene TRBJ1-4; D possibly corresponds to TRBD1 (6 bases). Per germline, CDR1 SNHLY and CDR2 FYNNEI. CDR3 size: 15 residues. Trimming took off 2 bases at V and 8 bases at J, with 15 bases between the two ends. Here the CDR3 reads CASSETSGDDEKLFF. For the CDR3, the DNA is TGTGCCAGCAGTGAAACATCAGGGGACGACGAAAAACTGTTTTTT. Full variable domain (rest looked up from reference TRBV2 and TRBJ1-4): EPEVTQTPSHQVTQMGQEVILRCVPISNHLYFYWYRQILGQKVEFLVSFYNNEISEKSEIFDDQFSVERPDGSNFTLKIRSTKLEDSAMYFCASSETSGDDEKLFFGSGTQLSVL.

CDR3 nucleotides: TGTGCCAGCAGCGCGGCGGGGACAGGGCCCTACGAGCAGTACTTC. Amino acid sequence: CASSAAGTGPYEQYF. The chain links TRBV7-2 to TRBJ2-7; TRBD1 matches 9 bases. CDR3 size: 15 residues. Trimming cost V 5 bases and J 2 bases; bases outside gene matches: 7. Germline assignment: CDR1 SGHTA and CDR2 FQGNSA.

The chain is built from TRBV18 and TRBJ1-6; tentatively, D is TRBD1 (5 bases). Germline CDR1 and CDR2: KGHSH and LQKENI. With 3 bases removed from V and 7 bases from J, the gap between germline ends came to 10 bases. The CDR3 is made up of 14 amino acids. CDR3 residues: CASSPPQANSPLHF. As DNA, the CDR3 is TGTGCCAGCTCACCCCCACAGGCGAATTCACCCCTCCACTTT.

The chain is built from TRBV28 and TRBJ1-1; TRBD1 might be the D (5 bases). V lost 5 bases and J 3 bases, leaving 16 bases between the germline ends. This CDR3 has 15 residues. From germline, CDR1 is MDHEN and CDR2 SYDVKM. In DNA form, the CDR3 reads TGTGCCAGCAGTATTGAATGGGGCGCCGACACTGAAGCTTTCTTT. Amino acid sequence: CASSIEWGADTEAFF.

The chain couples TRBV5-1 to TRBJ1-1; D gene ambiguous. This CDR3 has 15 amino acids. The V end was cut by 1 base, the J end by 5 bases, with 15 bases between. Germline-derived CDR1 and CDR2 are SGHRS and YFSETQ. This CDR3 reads CASSLTGGRETEAFF. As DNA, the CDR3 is TGCGCCAGCAGCTTGACGGGAGGAAGAGAAACTGAAGCTTTCTTT.

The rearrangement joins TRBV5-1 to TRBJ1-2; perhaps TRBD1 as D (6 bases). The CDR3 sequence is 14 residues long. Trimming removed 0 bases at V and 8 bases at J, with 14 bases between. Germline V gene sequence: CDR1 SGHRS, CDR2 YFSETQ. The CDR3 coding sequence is TGCGCCAGCAGCTTGGGCCAGGGGCATGGAGGCTACACCTTC. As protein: CASSLGQGHGGYTF.

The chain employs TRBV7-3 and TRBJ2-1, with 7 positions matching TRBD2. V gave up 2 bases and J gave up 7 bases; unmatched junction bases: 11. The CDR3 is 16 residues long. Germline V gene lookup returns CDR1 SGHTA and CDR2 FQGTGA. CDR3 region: CASSLLETSMRNEQFF. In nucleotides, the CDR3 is TGTGCCAGCAGCTTACTGGAGACTAGCATGAGAAATGAGCAGTTCTTC.

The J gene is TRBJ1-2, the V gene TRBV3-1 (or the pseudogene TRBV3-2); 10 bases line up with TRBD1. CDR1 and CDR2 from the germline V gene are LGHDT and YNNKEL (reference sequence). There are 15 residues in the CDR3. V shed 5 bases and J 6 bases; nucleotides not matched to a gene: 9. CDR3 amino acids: CASSDGWTGGHGYTF. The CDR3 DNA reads TGTGCCAGCAGCGACGGCTGGACAGGGGGGCATGGCTACACCTTC.

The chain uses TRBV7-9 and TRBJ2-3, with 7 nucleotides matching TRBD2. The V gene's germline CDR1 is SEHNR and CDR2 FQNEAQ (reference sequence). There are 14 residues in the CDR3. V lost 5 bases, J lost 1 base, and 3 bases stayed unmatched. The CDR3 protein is CASSKTSGTDTQYF. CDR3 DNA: TGTGCCAGCAGCAAAACTAGCGGCACAGATACGCAGTATTTT.

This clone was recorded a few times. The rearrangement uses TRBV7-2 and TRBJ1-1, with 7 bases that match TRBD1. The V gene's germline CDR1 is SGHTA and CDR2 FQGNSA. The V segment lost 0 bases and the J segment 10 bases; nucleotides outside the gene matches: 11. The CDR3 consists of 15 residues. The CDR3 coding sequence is TGTGCCAGCAGCTTAGCGGGGGGACAGTCGGTGGGAGCTTTCTTT. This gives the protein CASSLAGGQSVGAFF.

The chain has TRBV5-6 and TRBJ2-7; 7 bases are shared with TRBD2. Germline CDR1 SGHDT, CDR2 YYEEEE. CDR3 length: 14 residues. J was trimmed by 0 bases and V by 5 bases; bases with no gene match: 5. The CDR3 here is CASRGEGSSYEQYF. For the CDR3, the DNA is TGTGCCAGCAGGGGGGAGGGATCCTCCTACGAGCAGTACTTC.

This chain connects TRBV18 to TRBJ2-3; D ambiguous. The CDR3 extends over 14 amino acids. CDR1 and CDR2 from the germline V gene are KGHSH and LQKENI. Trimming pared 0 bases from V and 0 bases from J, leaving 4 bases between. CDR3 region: CASSPPSSTDTQYF. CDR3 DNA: TGTGCCAGCTCACCACCCTCGAGCACAGATACGCAGTATTTT.

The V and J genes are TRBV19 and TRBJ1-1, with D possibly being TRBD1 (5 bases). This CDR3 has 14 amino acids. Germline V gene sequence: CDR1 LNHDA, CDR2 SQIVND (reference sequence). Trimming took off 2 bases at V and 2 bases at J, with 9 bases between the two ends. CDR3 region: CASSISGVNTEAFF. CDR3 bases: TGTGCCAGTAGTATATCGGGGGTTAACACTGAAGCTTTCTTT.

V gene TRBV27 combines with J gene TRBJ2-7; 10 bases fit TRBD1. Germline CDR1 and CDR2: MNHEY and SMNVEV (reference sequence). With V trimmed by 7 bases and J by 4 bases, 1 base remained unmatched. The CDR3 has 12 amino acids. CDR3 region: CASMDRGYEQYF. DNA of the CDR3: TGTGCCAGCATGGACAGGGGGTACGAGCAGTACTTC.

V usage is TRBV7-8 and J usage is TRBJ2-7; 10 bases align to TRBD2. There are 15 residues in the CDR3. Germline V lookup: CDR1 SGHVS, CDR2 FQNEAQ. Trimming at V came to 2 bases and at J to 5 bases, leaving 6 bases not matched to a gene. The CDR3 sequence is CASSLLAGVSNEQYF. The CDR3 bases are TGTGCCAGCAGCTTACTAGCGGGGGTCTCTAACGAGCAGTACTTC.

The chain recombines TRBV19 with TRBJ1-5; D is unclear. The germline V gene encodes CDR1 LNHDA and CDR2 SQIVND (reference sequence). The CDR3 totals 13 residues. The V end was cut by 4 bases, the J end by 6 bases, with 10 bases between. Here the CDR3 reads CASSTPGGQPQHF. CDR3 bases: TGTGCCAGTAGTACCCCCGGCGGTCAGCCCCAGCATTTT.

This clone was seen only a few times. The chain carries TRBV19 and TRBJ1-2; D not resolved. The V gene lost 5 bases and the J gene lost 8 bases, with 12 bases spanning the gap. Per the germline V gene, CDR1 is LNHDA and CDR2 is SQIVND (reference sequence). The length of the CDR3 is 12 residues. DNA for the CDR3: TGTGCCAGTAGTCCAGTTCACGGGGGCTACACCTTC. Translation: CASSPVHGGYTF.

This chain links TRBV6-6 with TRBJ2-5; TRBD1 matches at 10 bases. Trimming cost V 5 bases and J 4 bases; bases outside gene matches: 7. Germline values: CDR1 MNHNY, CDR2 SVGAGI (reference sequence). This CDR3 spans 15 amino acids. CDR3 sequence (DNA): TGTGCCAGCAGTGCCGGGACAGGGGTAAGAGAGACCCAGTACTTC. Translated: CASSAGTGVRETQYF.

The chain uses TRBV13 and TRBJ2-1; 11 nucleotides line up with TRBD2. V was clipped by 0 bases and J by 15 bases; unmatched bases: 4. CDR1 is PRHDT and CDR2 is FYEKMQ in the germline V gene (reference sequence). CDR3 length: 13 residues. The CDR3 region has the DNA TGTGCCAGCAGCTTAGGCCGGCTAGCGGGGGGGTTCTTC. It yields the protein CASSLGRLAGGFF. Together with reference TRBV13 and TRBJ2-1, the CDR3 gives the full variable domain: AAGVIQSPRHLIKEKRETATLKCYPIPRHDTVYWYQQGPGQDPQFLISFYEKMQSDKGSIPDRFSAQQFSDYHSELNMSSLELGDSALYFCASSLGRLAGGFFGPGTRLTVL.

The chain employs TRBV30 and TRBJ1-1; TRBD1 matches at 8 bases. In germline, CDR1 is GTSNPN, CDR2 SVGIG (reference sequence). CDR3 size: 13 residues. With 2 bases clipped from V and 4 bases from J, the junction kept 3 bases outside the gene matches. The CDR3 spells CAWSPTGVTEAFF. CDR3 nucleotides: TGTGCCTGGAGTCCGACAGGGGTCACTGAAGCTTTCTTT.

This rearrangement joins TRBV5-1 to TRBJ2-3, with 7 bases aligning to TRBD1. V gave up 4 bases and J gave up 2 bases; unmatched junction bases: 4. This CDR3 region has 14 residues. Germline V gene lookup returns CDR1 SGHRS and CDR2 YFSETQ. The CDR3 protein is CASSPGQTTDTQYF. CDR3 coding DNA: TGCGCCAGCAGCCCGGGACAGACCACAGATACGCAGTATTTT.

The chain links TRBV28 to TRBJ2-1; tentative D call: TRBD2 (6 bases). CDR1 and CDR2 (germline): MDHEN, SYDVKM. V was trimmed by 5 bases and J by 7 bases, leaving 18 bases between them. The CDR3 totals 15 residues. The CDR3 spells CASSAQQRAGNEQFF. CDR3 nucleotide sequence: TGTGCCAGCAGTGCCCAACAGCGGGCTGGAAATGAGCAGTTCTTC.